This record covers a single TCR beta chain. The antigen is undetermined. Each CDR3 protein gets one entry after TCRdb re-called the 5' RACE reads with MiXCR. The sample carries approximately 250,000 distinct CDR3 sequences, 16% recorded once. This entry comes from a study of T-cell memory formation after mild COVID-19. Study summary: TCR clusters showed largely donor specificity. Notes on the study in general: CD8+ contracting clones occupied EMRA, while CD4+ ones occupied mainly CM and EM.

Germline CDR1 is SNHLY and CDR2 is FYNNEI. The CDR3 has 12 residues. V was trimmed by 8 bases and J by 3 bases, leaving 10 bases between them. This sequence was found in a man younger than 35 who had mild COVID-19 (a few samples of this study predate the infection). Cell type and time point are not known. Sequenced sample: PBMCs or a T cell subset sorted from them (not recorded which). The J gene is TRBJ1-2, the V gene TRBV2, with a weak D call TRBD1 (6 bases). The CDR3 sequence: CASGGGDYGYTF. CDR3 bases: TGTGCCAGCGGGGGCGGAGACTATGGCTACACCTTC.